The 23 T cell receptor beta chains given below trace back to one sample, sequenced in a study of patients and donors after allogeneic stem cell transplantation (dated by TCRdb to between 2020 and 2021). Library construction relied on RT-PCR. TCRdb names NextSeq 550 as the instrument used. The public reads were run again by TCRdb, first through fastp at Q25 and then through MiXCR, and only productive beta chains were kept. For every CDR3 protein sequence, its rows merge into one entry that carries the most common genes and DNA. This sample is represented by about a million distinct CDR3 sequences; approximately 19% of them were singletons. The ten largest clones capture 5% to 6.5% of the sample. What was sequenced was blood, either unsorted or a sorted T cell fraction (not recorded which). All receptors derive from a human donor who was either an allogeneic HSCT recipient or a stem cell or donor lymphocyte infusion donor (not recorded which). It is not recorded whose cells these are; they may come from a transplant donor.

In its sample, this clonotype was seen a few times. The chain employs TRBV24-1 and TRBJ2-2; D call uncertain. The V and J ends lost 3 bases and 7 bases respectively, with 11 bases between them. Germline lookup yields CDR1 KGHDR and CDR2 SFDVKD. This CDR3 has 14 amino acids. The DNA for the CDR3 is TGTGCCACCAGTGATCGAAGGTTGGGCGGGGAGCTGTTTTTT. Encoded protein: CATSDRRLGGELFF.

The chain carries TRBV6-5 and TRBJ2-3; no clear D gene. The germline gives CDR1 MNHEY, CDR2 SVGAGI. The CDR3 loop spans 14 amino acids. The V gene lost 2 bases and the J gene lost 4 bases, with 10 bases spanning the gap. The CDR3 loop reads CASSYTLSADTQYF. CDR3 nucleotides: TGTGCCAGCAGTTACACCTTGTCGGCAGATACGCAGTATTTT.

The rearrangement links TRBV9 to TRBJ2-1, with a weak D call TRBD2 (5 bases). The CDR3 has 15 amino acids. The ends were cut back, 5 bases at V and 4 bases at J, with 16 bases in the middle. Germline values: CDR1 SGDLS, CDR2 YYNGEE. This CDR3 reads CASRAGITPYNEQFF. The CDR3 DNA is TGTGCCAGCAGGGCCGGGATTACCCCTTACAATGAGCAGTTCTTC.

This clonotype was seen a few times. The genes are TRBV15 and TRBJ2-1, with a weak D call TRBD2 (6 bases). Germline V lookup: CDR1 LNHNV, CDR2 YYDKDF (reference sequence). V was shortened by 3 bases and J by 3 bases, with 12 bases between the two germline ends. This CDR3 contains 15 residues. The CDR3 coding sequence is TGTGCCACCAGCAGGAGATCGGGGGACTACAATGAGCAGTTCTTC. As protein: CATSRRSGDYNEQFF. Filled out from reference TRBV15 and TRBJ2-1, the complete variable domain reads DAMVIQNPRYQVTQFGKPVTLSCSQTLNHNVMYWYQQKSSQAPKLLFHYYDKDFNNEADTPDNFQSRRPNTSFCFLDIRSPGLGDTAMYLCATSRRSGDYNEQFFGPGTRLTVL.

This clonotype was seen a single time. The chain is built from TRBV4-1 and TRBJ1-4, with D tentatively TRBD1 (5 bases). Between the trimmed V and J ends, which lost 1 base and 8 bases, there was a span of 14 bases. The CDR3 spans 15 residues. Germline-derived CDR1 and CDR2 are MGHRA and YSYEKL. Written as DNA, the CDR3 is TGCGCCAGCAGCCAAGTGGGACGGTTTGGGGAAAAACTGTTTTTT. Its protein is CASSQVGRFGEKLFF.

The chain couples TRBV6-2 or TRBV6-3 to TRBJ2-7; 12 bases are shared with TRBD2. This CDR3 has 19 amino acids. With 2 bases clipped from V and 0 bases from J, the junction kept 11 bases outside the gene matches. CDR1 MNHEY and CDR2 SVGEGT come from the germline V gene. The chain's CDR3 is CASSYGTSGPEASSYEQYF. The CDR3 nucleotides read TGTGCCAGCAGTTACGGGACTAGCGGGCCGGAAGCAAGCTCCTACGAGCAGTACTTC.

This clonotype was seen a handful of times. This chain links TRBV9 with TRBJ2-5; 7 nucleotides line up with TRBD2. V trimming: 3 bases; J trimming: 5 bases; junction bases outside the gene matches: 13. The germline V gene has CDR1 SGDLS and CDR2 YYNGEE. This CDR3 has 16 amino acids. CDR3: CASSGGLTSHSETQYF. The CDR3 DNA sequence: TGTGCCAGCAGCGGGGGGTTGACTAGCCATTCGGAGACCCAGTACTTC.

The chain joins TRBV6-5 to TRBJ1-2, with D possibly being TRBD1 (6 bases). Germline CDR1 is MNHEY and CDR2 is SVGAGI. The CDR3 consists of 13 residues. The V end lost 2 bases, the J end lost 6 bases, and 10 bases lay between the germline ends. The CDR3 sequence is CASSYRDTDGYTF. The DNA of the CDR3 is TGTGCCAGCAGTTACCGGGACACCGATGGCTACACCTTC.

This clonotype appeared a few times. The J gene is TRBJ2-7, the V gene TRBV28, with D uncertain. Germline-derived CDR1 and CDR2 are MDHEN and SYDVKM. The V and J ends lost 8 bases and 0 bases respectively, with 11 bases between them. The CDR3 totals 13 residues. This CDR3 is CASVGPASYEQYF. The DNA for the CDR3 is TGTGCCAGCGTCGGGCCGGCCTCCTACGAGCAGTACTTC. Complete variable domain (other parts from reference TRBV28 and TRBJ2-7): DVKVTQSSRYLVKRTGEKVFLECVQDMDHENMFWYRQDPGLGLRLIYFSYDVKMKEKGDIPEGYSVSREKKERFSLILESASTNQTSMYLCASVGPASYEQYFGPGTRLTVT.

At least ten counts were recorded for this clonotype. This chain links TRBV20-1 with TRBJ2-1, with TRBD2 matching over 13 bases. This CDR3 is 14 amino acids long. Trimming removed 6 bases from V and 8 bases from J; junction bases left unmatched: 7. Germline assignment: CDR1 DFQATT and CDR2 SNEGSKA (reference sequence). The CDR3 region has the DNA TGCAGTGCCATCACTAGCGGGAGGGTCCATGAGCAGTTCTTC. The encoded protein is CSAITSGRVHEQFF.

This clonotype was observed a handful of times. The gene calls are TRBV12-3 or TRBV12-4 and TRBJ2-6; D not resolved. V lost 3 bases, J lost 0 bases, and 15 bases lay in between. The CDR3 has 18 amino acids. This chain's CDR3 is CASSFKWARFSGANVLTF. In nucleotides, the CDR3 is TGTGCCAGCAGTTTTAAGTGGGCCAGATTCTCTGGGGCCAACGTCCTGACTTTC.

This clonotype turned up a few times. The V call is TRBV5-1, the J call TRBJ2-5, with D unresolved. The CDR3 runs 13 residues. The V end lost 1 base, the J end lost 3 bases, and 7 bases lay between the germline ends. The V gene's germline CDR1 is SGHRS and CDR2 YFSETQ. CDR3 sequence (DNA): TGCGCCAGCAGCTTGTTTGTCGAAGAGACCCAGTACTTC. It is translated as CASSLFVEETQYF.

This clonotype has only a few counts. The chain has TRBV30 and TRBJ1-1, with 7 bases identical to TRBD1. The V segment lost 3 bases and the J segment 0 bases; nucleotides outside the gene matches: 7. Germline V gene sequence: CDR1 GTSNPN, CDR2 SVGIG (reference sequence). This CDR3 is 15 amino acids long. CDR3 nucleotides: TGTGCCTGGAGCGCCATCGGGACAGTGAACACTGAAGCTTTCTTT. Amino acids: CAWSAIGTVNTEAFF.

This clonotype has more than one count but fewer than ten. This chain joins TRBV29-1 and TRBJ2-7, with 10 bases aligning to TRBD1. Trimming removed 0 bases from V and 5 bases from J; junction bases left unmatched: 7. Germline values: CDR1 SQVTM, CDR2 ANQGSEA. The CDR3 is made up of 15 amino acids. The CDR3, as DNA: TGCAGCGTTGAAGAGAGGGTGGGACAGGGGAACGAGCAGTACTTC. It is translated as CSVEERVGQGNEQYF.

The chain recombines TRBV20-1 with TRBJ2-2; no firm D call. Trimming took off 6 bases at V and 3 bases at J, with 8 bases between the two ends. From germline, CDR1 is DFQATT and CDR2 SNEGSKA (reference sequence). This CDR3 contains 12 residues. CDR3 amino acids: CSAALHTGELFF. The CDR3 DNA is TGCAGTGCCGCCCTTCACACCGGGGAGCTGTTTTTT.

J is TRBJ1-5 and V is TRBV7-9; weak D call: TRBD1 (5 bases). CDR1 and CDR2 from the germline V gene are SEHNR and FQNEAQ (reference sequence). The CDR3 is 14 amino acids. Trimming shortened V by 5 bases and J by 6 bases, and 14 bases separated the two germline ends. The CDR3 nucleotides read TGTGCCAGCAGCCCCTCGGGGGGATTTCAGCCCCAGCATTTT. This codes for CASSPSGGFQPQHF.

The table lists this clonotype with many counts. The chain is built from TRBV6-5 and TRBJ1-4; D remains ambiguous. Trimming stripped 0 bases from V and 8 bases from J, with 7 bases between. The CDR3 runs to 13 residues. Per germline, CDR1 MNHEY and CDR2 SVGAGI. The CDR3 sequence is CASSYSREEKLFF. CDR3 in DNA: TGTGCCAGCAGTTACTCGAGGGAGGAAAAACTGTTTTTT.

This clonotype was found many times. The gene calls are TRBV25-1 and TRBJ2-2; the match to TRBD1 covers 7 bases. CDR1 and CDR2 from the germline V gene are MGHDK and SYGVNS. CDR3 length: 13 residues. The J segment lost 6 bases and the V segment lost 8 bases, leaving 6 bases of the junction unmatched. The CDR3 bases are TGTGCCAGCGTAGACAGGGTTGCCGGGGAGCTGTTTTTT. This translates into CASVDRVAGELFF.

The table lists this clonotype with a few counts. The chain has TRBV6-6 and TRBJ2-1; TRBD2 aligns across 8 bases. V was pared by 10 bases and J by 4 bases, with 6 bases of the junction left unmatched. Germline V lookup: CDR1 MNHNY, CDR2 SVGAGI (reference sequence). The CDR3 totals 13 residues. The CDR3 reads CAISGGQYNEQFF. As DNA, the CDR3 is TGTGCCATCAGCGGGGGCCAATACAATGAGCAGTTCTTC.

This chain links TRBV15 with TRBJ1-2; the D is unclear. The CDR3 sequence is 13 residues long. Germline lookup yields CDR1 LNHNV and CDR2 YYDKDF (reference sequence). With 0 bases removed from V and 14 bases from J, the gap between germline ends came to 16 bases. The CDR3 here is CATSREVDTWWTF. The CDR3 DNA follows: TGTGCCACCAGCAGAGAAGTAGACACCTGGTGGACCTTC.

The rearrangement uses TRBV6-5 and TRBJ2-2; TRBD1 agrees at 9 bases. With V trimmed by 3 bases and J by 8 bases, 4 bases remained unmatched. The CDR3 consists of 14 residues. Germline-derived CDR1 and CDR2 are MNHEY and SVGAGI. The CDR3, as DNA: TGTGCCAGCAGTTATGGGACAGGGATAGGGGAGCTGTTTTTT. Its protein product is CASSYGTGIGELFF.

The rearrangement links TRBV6-2 or TRBV6-3 to TRBJ1-1; 7 bases match TRBD1. Trimming cost V 5 bases and J 3 bases; bases outside gene matches: 9. CDR1 and CDR2 from the germline V gene are MNHEY and SVGEGT. CDR3 length equals 15 residues. The CDR3 sequence: CASSNRQGGDTEAFF. Written as DNA, the CDR3 is TGTGCCAGCAGTAACCGACAGGGAGGGGACACTGAAGCTTTCTTT.

The table lists this clonotype with a few counts. V is TRBV11-2 and J is TRBJ1-1; possible D gene TRBD1, 5 bases. There are 14 residues in the CDR3. Looked up from germline, CDR1 is SGHAT and CDR2 is FQNNGV. V was pared by 1 base and J by 6 bases, with 12 bases between. The CDR3 region is CASSLVKAGAEAFF. CDR3 nucleotides: TGTGCCAGCAGCTTAGTTAAGGCGGGGGCTGAAGCTTTCTTT.